Each of the 32 T cell receptor beta chains below was sequenced from the same sample in a study of blood T cell repertoires in COVID-19. Measured with immunoSEQ multiplex PCR; TCRdb has only the in-frame clones, and not every one. The top ten hold about 15% of the sample, which has 40,000 to 60,000 clones, about 82% seen once. The sequencing input was peripheral blood. The receptors were sampled from a human donor in a cohort sampled during active COVID-19.

The CDR3 DNA is TGTGCCAGCAGTTTGCGGGACAACACTGAAGCTTTCTTT. Amino acid sequence: CASSLRDNTEAFF. The V call is TRBV12-3 or TRBV12-4, the J call TRBJ1-1; D is perhaps TRBD1 (5 bases). CDR3 length: 13 amino acids. V lost 3 bases and J lost 2, with 7 bases in between.

The CDR3 DNA is TGTGCCAGTAGTATAGACGTGGGGCAGAAGAACACTGAAGCTTTCTTT. It codes for CASSIDVGQKNTEAFF. This chain connects TRBV19 to TRBJ1-1; D is perhaps TRBD1 (5 bases). This CDR3 region has 16 residues. Germline V gene data show CDR1 as LNHDA and CDR2 as SQIVND (reference sequence). Trimming removed 0 bases from V and 1 base from J, with 12 bases in between.

J is TRBJ1-5 and V is TRBV6-5; 9 bases are a match to TRBD1. V was pared by 5 bases and J by 1 base, with 3 bases of the junction left unmatched. The CDR3 loop spans 15 amino acids. Germline CDR1 and CDR2: MNHEY and SVGAGI. CDR3 sequence (DNA): TGTGCCAGCAGTCCCGACAGGGGGAGCAATCAGCCCCAGCATTTT. This encodes CASSPDRGSNQPQHF.

J is TRBJ1-6 and V is TRBV5-6; 8 bases fit TRBD1. CDR1 and CDR2 from the germline V gene are SGHDT and YYEEEE. Trimming removed 3 bases from V and 10 bases from J; junction bases left unmatched: 12. There are 16 residues in the CDR3. CDR3 protein: CASSYKTGQDGSPLHF. For the CDR3, the DNA is TGTGCCAGCAGCTACAAAACGGGACAGGATGGGTCACCCCTCCACTTT.

CDR3 protein: CASSYVGGAGEQYF. The CDR3 DNA reads as TGTGCCAGCAGTTACGTCGGGGGGGCCGGGGAGCAGTACTTC. The chain carries TRBV6-2 or TRBV6-3 and TRBJ2-7; 8 nucleotides line up with TRBD2. CDR1 is MNHEY and CDR2 is SVGEGT in the germline V gene. V trimming: 2 bases; J trimming: 7 bases; junction bases outside the gene matches: 7. The CDR3 is made up of 14 amino acids.

The rearrangement uses TRBV3-1 (or the pseudogene TRBV3-2) and TRBJ2-3; TRBD2 aligns across 10 bases. V lost 4 bases, J lost 4 bases, and 5 bases stayed unmatched. The CDR3 is 15 amino acids. CDR1 LGHDT and CDR2 YNNKEL come from the germline V gene (reference sequence). CDR3 sequence (DNA): TGTGCCAGCAGCCGGGGGACTAGCGTCGCAGATACGCAGTATTTT. Protein sequence: CASSRGTSVADTQYF.

The rearrangement links TRBV18 to TRBJ2-7; 7 nucleotides agree with TRBD2. V shed 1 base and J 3 bases; nucleotides not matched to a gene: 9. Looked up from germline, CDR1 is KGHSH and CDR2 is LQKENI. The CDR3 totals 16 residues. DNA for the CDR3: TGTGCCAGCTCACCACTGGGTGGGGGGGGAATCTACGAGCAGTACTTC. Residues: CASSPLGGGGIYEQYF.

The chain links TRBV5-1 to TRBJ2-2; D is perhaps TRBD1 (5 bases). Germline values: CDR1 SGHRS, CDR2 YFSETQ. V was shortened by 7 bases and J by 1 base, with 14 bases between the two germline ends. The CDR3 spans 15 residues. As DNA, the CDR3 is TGCGCCAGCCAACAACAGGCGGTGAACACCGGGGAGCTGTTTTTT. Its protein product is CASQQQAVNTGELFF.

V and J are TRBV10-3 and TRBJ1-4; TRBD1 agrees at 7 bases. Trimming took 10 bases from V and 0 from J; bases not matched to a gene: 5. From germline, CDR1 is ENHRY and CDR2 SYGVKD. This CDR3 spans 14 amino acids. The DNA for the CDR3 is TGTGCCACTCGGACAGGAGCAACTAATGAAAAACTGTTTTTT. Protein sequence: CATRTGATNEKLFF.

This clone was picked up a small number of times. CDR3 amino acids: CASSRLAAYEQYF. CDR3 in DNA: TGTGCCAGTAGTCGACTAGCGGCCTACGAGCAGTACTTC. The chain joins TRBV19 to TRBJ2-7; 9 bases match TRBD2. Trimming took 5 bases from V and 2 from J; bases not matched to a gene: 1. The CDR3 extends over 13 amino acids. The germline V gene has CDR1 LNHDA and CDR2 SQIVND (reference sequence).

The chain recombines TRBV6-2 or TRBV6-3 with TRBJ2-1; 10 bases are a match to TRBD2. This CDR3 spans 15 amino acids. The junction had 9 bases not matched to a gene; V was cut back by 5 bases and J by 8 bases. Germline V gene lookup returns CDR1 MNHEY and CDR2 SVGEGT. CDR3 residues: CASSKLAGNNYEQFF. In nucleotides, the CDR3 is TGTGCCAGCAGTAAACTAGCGGGGAATAATTATGAGCAGTTCTTC.

Written as DNA, the CDR3 is TGTGCCTGGAGTGTATCAGGGATGTTTGCTTCACCCCTCCACTTT. Protein: CAWSVSGMFASPLHF. The V call is TRBV30, the J call TRBJ1-6; D is possibly TRBD1 (5 bases). The V gene's germline CDR1 is GTSNPN and CDR2 SVGIG (reference sequence). V was trimmed by 0 bases and J by 9 bases, leaving 15 bases between them. The CDR3 consists of 15 residues.

The chain has TRBV19 and TRBJ1-5, with a tentative D call TRBD1 (6 bases). V lost 4 bases and J 6 bases, leaving 13 bases between the germline ends. Germline CDR1 and CDR2: LNHDA and SQIVND (reference sequence). The CDR3 spans 14 residues. As DNA, the CDR3 is TGTGCCAGTAGTAGGCGGGGGGGCAGTCAGCCCCAGCATTTT. Translated: CASSRRGGSQPQHF.

This clone occurred a few times. V and J are TRBV2 and TRBJ1-2, with 8 bases that match TRBD1. The CDR3 sequence is 14 residues long. V lost 3 bases to trimming and J lost 0 bases; unmatched junction nucleotides: 0. In germline, CDR1 is SNHLY, CDR2 FYNNEI. The DNA for the CDR3 is TGTGCCAGCAGTGAGGACAGGGCTAACTATGGCTACACCTTC. It yields the protein CASSEDRANYGYTF.

The V and J genes are TRBV18 and TRBJ2-6; D is uncertain. Trimming cost V 6 bases and J 4 bases, with 19 bases left between them. The V gene's germline CDR1 is KGHSH and CDR2 LQKENI. The CDR3 sequence is 17 residues long. The CDR3 spells CASSSLGQASGANVLTF. The CDR3 bases are TGTGCCAGCTCGTCGCTTGGGCAGGCTTCGGGGGCCAACGTCCTGACTTTC.

The V and J genes are TRBV6-4 and TRBJ2-3, with TRBD1 as a possible D gene (5 bases). CDR1 is MRHNA and CDR2 is SNTAGT in the germline V gene. CDR3 length: 15 amino acids. The V and J ends lost 0 bases and 3 bases respectively, with 10 bases between them. CDR3 sequence reads: CASSDSRQGTDTQYF. DNA of the CDR3: TGTGCCAGCAGTGACTCGAGGCAGGGTACAGATACGCAGTATTTT.

The V gene is TRBV24-1, the J gene TRBJ2-2, with 11 bases matching TRBD2. J was trimmed by 7 bases and V by 3 bases; bases with no gene match: 6. Germline V gives CDR1 KGHDR, CDR2 SFDVKD. This CDR3 contains 16 residues. Written as DNA, the CDR3 is TGTGCCACCAGTGATACTAGCGGGAGAGCCATCGGGGAGCTGTTTTTT. This gives the protein CATSDTSGRAIGELFF.

The J gene is TRBJ1-2, the V gene TRBV29-1, with D tentatively TRBD1 (6 bases). V was clipped by 5 bases and J by 4 bases, with 14 bases between them. CDR1 is SQVTM and CDR2 is ANQGSEA in the germline V gene. There are 13 residues in the CDR3. CDR3 sequence reads: CSVLQGNGYGYTF. The CDR3 DNA reads as TGCAGCGTTTTACAGGGAAACGGCTATGGCTACACCTTC.

V is TRBV19 and J is TRBJ2-2, with 10 bases aligning to TRBD2. The ends lost 5 bases at V and 8 bases at J; junction bases unmatched: 8. The CDR3 has 15 residues. Germline V lookup: CDR1 LNHDA, CDR2 SQIVND (reference sequence). The CDR3 DNA sequence: TGTGCCAGTAGTGGGTCTAGCGGGAGCAAGGGGGAGCTGTTTTTT. This gives the protein CASSGSSGSKGELFF.

On this clone: The junction departs from germline at one end; a sequencing error may be responsible. V and J are TRBV6-1 and TRBJ2-1; maybe TRBD2 (6 bases). CDR1 MNHNS and CDR2 SASEGT come from the germline V gene. The CDR3 has 16 amino acids. The CDR3 DNA sequence: TGTGCCAGCAGTGAAGCAGTCGGGGGACCCTACAATGGGCAGTTCTTC. Translation: CASSEAVGGPYNGQFF.

The chain couples TRBV7-2 to TRBJ1-1; a possible D gene is TRBD1 (6 bases). CDR1 and CDR2 (germline): SGHTA, FQGNSA. The CDR3 extends over 14 amino acids. V lost 5 bases and J 1 base, leaving 11 bases between the germline ends. The CDR3, as DNA: TGTGCCAGCAGCGGGGGCGCGGGGAACACTGAAGCTTTCTTT. Translating gives CASSGGAGNTEAFF.

The rearrangement links TRBV11-2 to TRBJ2-1, with TRBD2 matching 9 bases. With V trimmed by 1 base and J by 0 bases, 1 base remained unmatched. Germline V gene data show CDR1 as SGHAT and CDR2 as FQNNGV. The CDR3 loop spans 16 amino acids. The CDR3 sequence is CASSLVAGVSYNEQFF. The CDR3 DNA follows: TGTGCCAGCAGCTTAGTAGCGGGAGTCTCCTACAATGAGCAGTTCTTC. Full variable domain (remainder filled in from reference TRBV11-2 and TRBJ2-1): EAGVAQSPRYKIIEKRQSVAFWCNPISGHATLYWYQQILGQGPKLLIQFQNNGVVDDSQLPKDRFSAERLKGVDSTLKIQPAKLEDSAVYLCASSLVAGVSYNEQFFGPGTRLTVL.

This chain uses TRBV6-1 with TRBJ2-4, with D maybe TRBD1 (6 bases). The length of the CDR3 is 14 residues. V lost 2 bases and J lost 4, with 9 bases in between. Germline V CDR1 and CDR2: MNHNS, SASEGT. CDR3 nucleotide sequence: TGTGCCAGCAGTGAATGGACAGAGAAAAACATTCAGTACTTC. Its protein product is CASSEWTEKNIQYF.

V usage is TRBV19 and J usage is TRBJ1-2; weak D call: TRBD1 (5 bases). V was shortened by 3 bases and J by 2 bases, with 13 bases between the two germline ends. The CDR3 extends over 15 amino acids. Per the germline V gene, CDR1 is LNHDA and CDR2 is SQIVND (reference sequence). The CDR3: CASSMEGNPNYGYTF. CDR3 nucleotide sequence: TGTGCCAGTAGTATGGAGGGGAACCCGAACTATGGCTACACCTTC.

V usage is TRBV6-1 and J usage is TRBJ2-7; D perhaps matches TRBD2 (5 bases). The CDR3 consists of 16 residues. The ends were cut back, 2 bases at V and 0 bases at J, with 14 bases in the middle. The germline gives CDR1 MNHNS, CDR2 SASEGT. The CDR3 sequence is CASSEWETIGSYEQYF. The CDR3 nucleotides are TGTGCCAGCAGTGAATGGGAGACTATCGGCTCCTACGAGCAGTACTTC.

The chain combines TRBV10-1 with TRBJ2-3, with 8 bases identical to TRBD2. The junction had 5 bases not matched to a gene; V was cut back by 0 bases and J by 6 bases. The V gene's germline CDR1 is WNHNN and CDR2 SYGVQD (reference sequence). This CDR3 has 15 amino acids. DNA of the CDR3: TGCGCCAGCAGTGAGTCGTTTGCGGGAGGCGATACGCAGTATTTT. Translated, it gives CASSESFAGGDTQYF.

The chain is built from TRBV19 and TRBJ2-1; a possible D gene is TRBD1 (7 bases). Germline CDR1 reads LNHDA; CDR2 reads SQIVND (reference sequence). V lost 8 bases and J 10 bases, leaving 18 bases between the germline ends. This CDR3 comprises 13 residues. This chain's CDR3 is CASLKGAGSEQFF. Written as DNA, the CDR3 is TGTGCCAGTCTCAAGGGGGCCGGGAGCGAGCAGTTCTTC.

This clone was counted a single time. The genes are TRBV9 and TRBJ1-3; D remains unclear. From germline, CDR1 is SGDLS and CDR2 YYNGEE. V was trimmed by 0 bases and J by 0 bases, leaving 7 bases between them. This CDR3 is 15 amino acids long. As DNA, the CDR3 is TGTGCCAGCAGCGTAGCGGTCACCTCTGGAAACACCATATATTTT. It translates to CASSVAVTSGNTIYF.

The chain links TRBV2 to TRBJ2-3; 11 bases are a match to TRBD2. This CDR3 has 17 amino acids. CDR1 is SNHLY, CDR2 FYNNEI, per germline. The V and J ends lost 6 bases and 1 base, in that order; junction bases with no gene match: 9. CDR3 region: CASRHTLGLAGTDTQYF. The CDR3 DNA reads as TGTGCCAGCAGGCACACCCTGGGACTAGCGGGCACAGATACGCAGTATTTT.

This chain links TRBV12-3 or TRBV12-4 with TRBJ2-7; D is unresolved. This CDR3 has 13 residues. V dropped 6 bases and J dropped 3 bases, with 12 bases sitting between them. The CDR3 DNA reads as TGTGCCAGCAGCCCCACATCGTTCTACGAGCAGTACTTC. Amino acids: CASSPTSFYEQYF.

The chain recombines TRBV28 with TRBJ2-7, with 9 bases identical to TRBD1. This CDR3 has 13 amino acids. Per the germline V gene, CDR1 is MDHEN and CDR2 is SYDVKM. V gave up 6 bases and J gave up 4 bases; unmatched junction bases: 4. The DNA of the CDR3 is TGTGCCAGCAGGCGGGACAGGGTTTACGAGCAGTACTTC. Its translation is CASRRDRVYEQYF.

The chain uses TRBV5-4 and TRBJ2-3, with 9 nucleotides matching TRBD2. J gave up 4 bases and V 0 bases, and 6 bases lay outside the gene matches. From germline, CDR1 is SGHNT and CDR2 YYREEE (reference sequence). The CDR3 is 16 amino acids. Written as DNA, the CDR3 is TGTGCCAGCAGCTTGGGGGCGGGAGGGCCCTCAGATACGCAGTATTTT. Translating gives CASSLGAGGPSDTQYF.